The clone carrying this T cell receptor (beta chain) showed up just a few times. Antigen: not known. This sample's treatment: roughly 10-day PBMC culture with coronavirus spike peptide pools or control peptides (ViraFEST assay). ViraFEST grew antigen-specific T cells using peptide pools, then sequenced TCRs. This CDR3 has 18 amino acids. This sample stems from a study of vaccination and CD4 T cells after COVID-19. Study background: Timing of post-vaccine sample collection was a median roughly 66 days after dose two, with a range of 14 to 241. Study-wide results and caveats: Convalescent patients studied were relatively few, and early post-infection timepoints were absent.

The Oncomine TCR Beta short-read assay sequenced DNA from cultured CD4+ T cells. TCRdb re-derived calls from the PCR reads in MiXCR, one entry per CDR3 protein. The table has more than 15,000 distinct CDR3 sequences, roughly 55% seen once. The sample comprised CD4+ T cells from blood, cultured in vitro. This rearrangement joins TRBV21-1 to TRBJ1-5. TRBV21-1 is recorded as a pseudogene. This clonotype originated in a human donor who had recovered from COVID-19. This chain's CDR3 is CASSKVCGRVGKNQPQHF. The CDR3, as DNA: TGTGCCAGCAGCAAAGTATGCGGACGAGTGGGGAAAAATCAGCCCCAGCATTTT.